This T cell receptor beta chain was identified in a study of Graves' ophthalmopathy and Graves' hyperthyroidism. Study results and limitations: Blood also held most thyroid clonotypes expanded above 0.001 frequency.

For repertoire sequencing, the TCR beta CDR3 regions were amplified from RNA transcripts. Second-round multiplex PCR followed a first-round RT-PCR using HTBI primers. TCRdb re-derived calls from the multiplex PCR reads in MiXCR, one entry per CDR3 protein. The sample shows 400,000 to 500,000 distinct CDR3 sequences, under 25% of them seen only once. This clonotype was seen at least ten times. The antigen is not known. This CDR3 has 11 residues. The germline V and J ends were trimmed by 0 bases and 8 bases, with 7 bases remaining between them. Germline CDR1 reads DFQATT; CDR2 reads SNEGSKA (reference sequence). Aged 18 to 65, the patients with hyperthyroidism had under 2 months' duration and were newly diagnosed. Excluded: other autoimmune disease, uncontrolled infection, pregnancy or lactation.

The chain joins TRBV20-1 to TRBJ1-1; D is unclear. The sequence was obtained from a woman aged 18-29 years with stable Graves' hyperthyroidism. The material sequenced was peripheral blood. In DNA, the CDR3 is TGCAGTGCTAGAGATCAGTGGGAAGCTTTCTTT. Its translation is CSARDQWEAFF.